A selection of T cell receptor beta chains follows, all from one sample in a study of T cells in tuberculosis. Assay used: immunoSEQ multiplex PCR; TCRdb lists only in-frame clones, some missing. The table lists roughly 60,000 clones, 65% to 90% of them singletons. The sequencing sample was made of CD1b-GMM tetramer-negative cells sorted from PBMCs. The receptors derive from an adult woman with latent tuberculosis. Both conserved end residues are part of each CDR3. The order of the fields is clone size, J gene, V gene, D gene, CDR3 DNA, CDR3 protein. A D gene is named only where the DNA matches it firmly. Rows may omit the clone size; those that give it use once, few, many or a size class.

- TRBJ2-6 TRBV4-3 - TGCGCCAGCAGCCAAGATAGAGTAACAGCTTCTGGAGGTGGGGCCAACGTCCTGACTTTC CASSQDRVTASGGGANVLTF
- TRBJ2-1 TRBV6-6 TRBD1 TGTGCCAGCAGTTACGCCCGGAAGGGGGCCAATGAGCAGTTCTTC CASSYARKGANEQFF
- TRBJ1-5 TRBV2 - TGTGCCAGCTGCTTGGGAGGGGGCAATCAGCCCCAGCATTTT CASCLGGGNQPQHF
- TRBJ1-3 TRBV5-1 - TGCGCCAGCAGCCCCCAAGGAGTACGTGGAAACACCATATATTTT CASSPQGVRGNTIYF
- TRBJ2-1 TRBV5-1 TRBD1 TGCGCCAGCAGCCCAGGGGGCGCCAGCTCCTACAATGAGCAGTTCTTC CASSPGGASSYNEQFF
- TRBJ2-7 TRBV28 TRBD1 TGTGCCAGCAGCCTTATACAGGGGGCTCTTTACGAGCAGTACTTC CASSLIQGALYEQYF
- TRBJ2-1 TRBV27 - TGTGCCAGCAGTTTTTGGCGGGTGCCGGGGGAGTACAATGAGCAGTTCTTC CASSFWRVPGEYNEQFF
- TRBJ1-5 TRBV7-3 - TGTGCCAGGGAGGGAGGGAGAAGCAATCAGCCCCAGCATTTT CAREGGRSNQPQHF
medium-sized TRBJ2-2 TRBV14 - TGTGCCAGCAGCCGACAGGGACTCGGGGAGCTGTTTTTT CASSRQGLGELFF
- TRBJ2-6 TRBV6-1 - TGTGCCAGCGAGGCCGGGGCCAACGTCCTGACTTTC CASEAGANVLTF
few TRBJ1-3 TRBV6-6 - TGTGCCAGCAGTCTCGGGGGGGCTGGAAACACCATATATTTT CASSLGGAGNTIYF
- TRBJ2-7 TRBV6-6 TRBD1 TGTGCCAGCAGTTTCCGGGACAGGACGGGGCAGTACTTC CASSFRDRTGQYF
- TRBJ2-3 TRBV28 - TGTGCCAGCAGAATGGGGCTAACAGATACGCAGTATTTT CASRMGLTDTQYF
- TRBJ2-5 TRBV5-1 TRBD2 TGCGCCAGCAGCTTACGACCAGCGGGGGTGTGGCAAGAGACCCAGTACTTC CASSLRPAGVWQETQYF
many TRBJ2-4 TRBV15 - TGTGCCACCAGCTCCAGAGAGCGAGGAGCGAACATTCAGTACTTC CATSSRERGANIQYF
- TRBJ2-3 TRBV27 - TGTGCCAGCTGGGGGGGCTCAAGGACAGATACGCAGTATTTT CASWGGSRTDTQYF
- TRBJ2-2 TRBV11-2 TRBD1 TGTGCCAGCAGCTTAGATCACTGGGGACAGGGTTCCACCGGGGAGCTGTTTTTT CASSLDHWGQGSTGELFF
- TRBJ1-1 TRBV7-8 TRBD1 TGTGCCAGCAGCTCCGACAGGGGACGAACTGAAGCTTTCTTT CASSSDRGRTEAFF
once TRBJ2-7 TRBV19 TRBD1 TGTGCCAGTAGTATAGCCTCCGGGACAGGGGTTTACGAGCAGTACTTC CASSIASGTGVYEQYF
few TRBJ2-3 TRBV28 - TGTGCCAGCAGTTATCTGGGGCAGCCCACAGATACGCAGTATTTT CASSYLGQPTDTQYF
few TRBJ2-7 TRBV6-1 TRBD2 TGTGCCAGCAGTGAGACCTCTAGCGGGAGGGCCTACGAGCAGTACTTC CASSETSSGRAYEQYF
- TRBJ2-1 TRBV9 - TGTGCCAGCAGCGGACCTCAAGGAGATGAGCAGTTCTTC CASSGPQGDEQFF
- TRBJ2-1 TRBV12-5 TRBD2 TGTGCTAGTGGTTTGGTAAGGGCTAGCGGGGAGTACAATGAGCAGTTCTTC CASGLVRASGEYNEQFF
few TRBJ1-3 TRBV5-1 TRBD1 TGCGCCAGCAGCTTGGGGGACAGAGGATCTGGAAACACCATATATTTT CASSLGDRGSGNTIYF
- TRBJ2-3 TRBV13 TRBD1 TGTGCCAGCAGCATAGCCGGGACAGGGGTTAGAGATACGCAGTATTTT CASSIAGTGVRDTQYF
- TRBJ2-1 TRBV9 - TGTGCCAGCAGCGTAGTAGACGGGGGCAATGAGCAGTTCTTC CASSVVDGGNEQFF
- TRBJ2-3 TRBV5-1 - TGCGCCAGCAGTCATGAGGGGGGGCCGGCAGATACGCAGTATTTT CASSHEGGPADTQYF
- TRBJ2-6 TRBV18 TRBD1 TGTGCCAGCTCACCATTGCGTCAGGGACAGGGATCTGGGGCCAACGTCCTGACTTTC CASSPLRQGQGSGANVLTF
once TRBJ2-7 TRBV5-1 - TGCGCCAGCAGCTTGGGGTGGCAGGGGCTTGTGAAGCAGTACTTC CASSLGWQGLVKQYF
- TRBJ1-5 TRBV12-5 TRBD1 TGTGCTAGTGCCCCCGTGCGGCGGGGACAGGAATTGCCCCAGCATTTT CASAPVRRGQELPQHF
- TRBJ2-1 TRBV6-1 TRBD2 TGTGCCAGCAGTACTAGCGGGGGCCACAATGAGCAGTTCTTC CASSTSGGHNEQFF
- TRBJ2-7 TRBV14 - TGTGCCAGCAGCCAAGCCTCTCTAAGAGGGGGCGAGCAGTACTTC CASSQASLRGGEQYF
- TRBJ2-1 TRBV27 - TGTGCCAGCAGTTCGAGCGGGCTTTCCTACAATGAGCAGTTCTTC CASSSSGLSYNEQFF
- TRBJ1-2 TRBV7-2 - TGTGCCAGCAGCTTAAACGCGGGAGGGATCTATGGCTACACCTTC CASSLNAGGIYGYTF